Listed below are T cell receptor beta chains from one sample, sequenced in a study of response to subunit inactivated influenza vaccine. TCRdb used MiXCR to reprocess the RT-PCR reads, holding one entry per CDR3 protein. The sample contains 610,000 or so distinct CDR3 sequences, about 15% of which appear only once. The sequencing used PBMCs from blood, collected 11 to 12 days after vaccination. All receptors derive from a man aged 50 to 59 who received an inactivated influenza vaccine. Each CDR3 is given with its conserved first and last residue. D genes are given only for firm matches. Expanded clones get a size class; other rows say once, few or many, or leave the size out.

CDR3aa	CDR3nt	d_gene	abundance	v_gene	j_gene
CAVQGRDTEAFF	TGTGCCGTACAGGGGAGGGACACTGAAGCTTTCTTT	TRBD1	.	TRBV7-6	TRBJ1-1
CSVRTVEQFF	TGCAGCGTTCGGACAGTTGAGCAGTTCTTC	.	few	TRBV29-1	TRBJ2-1
CASSFGGGLGSGETQYF	TGTGCCAGCAGTTTCGGGGGCGGTCTCGGCAGCGGGGAGACCCAGTACTTC	.	.	TRBV12-3/TRBV12-4	TRBJ2-5
CASSPNRGLGEKLFF	TGTGCCAGCAGTCCAAACAGGGGGCTGGGAGAAAAACTGTTTTTT	TRBD1	few	TRBV27	TRBJ1-4
CASSFGKAGGSYEQYF	TGCGCCAGCAGCTTTGGCAAAGCGGGAGGGTCCTACGAGCAGTACTTC	TRBD2	.	TRBV5-1	TRBJ2-7
CASSEVGYQPQHF	TGTGCCAGTAGTGAAGTTGGTTATCAGCCCCAGCATTTT	.	few	TRBV19	TRBJ1-5
CSARDWRGGNEQFF	TGCAGTGCTAGAGATTGGCGCGGGGGAAATGAGCAGTTCTTC	TRBD2	.	TRBV20-1	TRBJ2-1
CASRRRLAGGVNEQYF	TGTGCCAGCAGAAGACGTCTAGCGGGAGGAGTCAACGAGCAGTACTTC	TRBD2	few	TRBV27	TRBJ2-7
CSARDPGPSGSYEQYF	TGCAGTGCTAGAGACCCCGGGCCTAGCGGCTCCTACGAGCAGTACTTC	TRBD2	few	TRBV20-1	TRBJ2-7
CASTKDSYGYTF	TGTGCCAGCACCAAGGACAGCTATGGCTACACCTTC	.	.	TRBV6-1	TRBJ1-2
CASGPSVGTEAFF	TGCGCCAGCGGGCCCTCCGTGGGGACTGAAGCTTTCTTT	.	many	TRBV10-2	TRBJ1-1
CAVASGNSPLHF	TGTGCCGTAGCCTCAGGGAATTCACCCCTCCACTTT	.	.	TRBV10-3	TRBJ1-6
CASSLDDRGHGYGYTF	TGCGCCAGCAGCTTGGATGACAGGGGGCACGGCTATGGCTACACCTTC	TRBD1	.	TRBV5-1	TRBJ1-2
CASSLVANSGYTF	TGCGCCAGCAGCTTGGTGGCAAACTCTGGCTACACCTTC	.	.	TRBV5-1	TRBJ1-2
CASSQWTEAFF	TGTGCCAGCAGCCAGTGGACTGAAGCTTTCTTT	.	few	TRBV5-8	TRBJ1-1
CSARDRLAGVGTGELFF	TGCAGTGCTAGAGATCGACTAGCGGGAGTGGGGACCGGGGAGCTGTTTTTT	TRBD2	.	TRBV20-1	TRBJ2-2
CARSLWQGGGEQFF	TGTGCCAGAAGTTTATGGCAGGGAGGAGGTGAGCAGTTCTTC	.	.	TRBV28	TRBJ2-1
CASSTSRVGEWYEQFF	TGTGCCAGCAGTACGTCCCGCGTGGGGGAGTGGTATGAGCAGTTCTTC	.	.	TRBV6-1	TRBJ2-1
CSVARDRDRNEQFF	TGCAGCGTTGCCAGGGACAGGGACCGCAATGAGCAGTTCTTC	TRBD1	few	TRBV29-1	TRBJ2-1
CSVEGTSGDTQYF	TGCAGCGTTGAAGGGACTAGCGGGGATACGCAGTATTTT	TRBD2	many	TRBV29-1	TRBJ2-3
CASRLLVSDTQYF	TGTGCCAGCAGGCTACTAGTATCAGATACGCAGTATTTT	.	.	TRBV27	TRBJ2-3
CASIGQGYNEQFF	TGTGCCAGCATCGGCCAGGGCTACAATGAGCAGTTCTTC	.	.	TRBV28	TRBJ2-1
CASSQESQEGWTQHF	TGCGCCAGCAGCCAAGAAAGTCAGGAGGGATGGACCCAGCATTTT	.	.	TRBV4-1	TRBJ1-5
CASSPAGLRGELFF	TGTGCCAGCTCACCGGCGGGGCTTCGCGGGGAGCTGTTTTTT	.	.	TRBV18	TRBJ2-2
CASSLGRYKETQYF	TGCGCCAGCAGCCTCGGACGGTACAAAGAGACCCAGTACTTC	.	.	TRBV5-1	TRBJ2-5
CASSLVARRPTGELFF	TGCGCCAGCAGCTTGGTGGCCAGGAGGCCGACCGGGGAGCTGTTTTTT	.	.	TRBV5-1	TRBJ2-2
CASSVDAGSYNEQFF	TGTGCCAGCAGCGTGGACGCTGGCTCCTACAATGAGCAGTTCTTC	.	.	TRBV9	TRBJ2-1
CASSYTAGTGETQYF	TGTGCCAGCAGTTACACGGCAGGGACGGGGGAGACCCAGTACTTC	.	few	TRBV6-5	TRBJ2-5
CASSDSGFTDTQYF	TGCGCCAGCAGCGATTCAGGATTCACAGATACGCAGTATTTT	.	few	TRBV5-1	TRBJ2-3
CASSELTGQPQHF	TGCGCCAGCAGTGAGCTCACGGGTCAGCCCCAGCATTTT	.	.	TRBV10-2	TRBJ1-5
CASSPMMGSTDTQYF	TGTGCCAGCTCACCAATGATGGGCAGCACAGATACGCAGTATTTT	.	.	TRBV18	TRBJ2-3
CASSYSDPGELFF	TGTGCCAGCAGTTACTCGGACCCCGGGGAGCTGTTTTTT	.	few	TRBV6-2/TRBV6-3	TRBJ2-2
CASRTGQGHEQYF	TGCGCCAGCAGAACCGGACAGGGGCACGAGCAGTACTTC	TRBD1	few	TRBV5-1	TRBJ2-7
CAISEMPNPNTQYF	TGTGCCATCAGTGAGATGCCTAACCCCAATACGCAGTATTTT	.	.	TRBV10-3	TRBJ2-3
CASSPLGAPDEKLFF	TGTGCCAGCTCACCACTTGGAGCCCCGGATGAAAAACTGTTTTTT	.	.	TRBV18	TRBJ1-4
CASSLHRGQGHTEAFF	TGTGCCAGCAGCTTACACCGCGGGCAGGGGCACACTGAAGCTTTCTTT	.	.	TRBV7-6	TRBJ1-1
CASTPGSAKNIQYF	TGTGCCAGCACCCCGGGGTCAGCCAAAAACATTCAGTACTTC	.	few	TRBV6-2/TRBV6-3	TRBJ2-4
CASSKGTSGRSYEQYF	TGTGCCAGCAGTAAGGGGACTAGCGGTCGCTCCTACGAGCAGTACTTC	TRBD2	few	TRBV6-2/TRBV6-3	TRBJ2-7
CASSQTRSLFF	TGTGCCAGCAGCCAAACTAGGAGTCTGTTCTTC	.	.	TRBV14	TRBJ2-1
CASSSRGTVLGSHEQYF	TGTGCCAGCAGCTCCCGGGGTACGGTTCTGGGGTCCCACGAGCAGTACTTC	.	few	TRBV9	TRBJ2-7
CASSLFGQGALGEQYF	TGTGCCAGCAGTTTATTTGGACAGGGGGCGCTCGGAGAGCAGTACTTC	TRBD1	.	TRBV28	TRBJ2-7
CASTGSNTGELFF	TGTGCCAGCACTGGGTCGAACACCGGGGAGCTGTTTTTT	.	many	TRBV28	TRBJ2-2
CASSASRSSYNEQFF	TGTGCCAGCAGTGCTAGCCGGAGCTCCTACAATGAGCAGTTCTTC	.	few	TRBV12-3/TRBV12-4	TRBJ2-1
CASRSAGLSTDTQYF	TGTGCCAGCAGGTCGGCGGGGCTTAGCACAGATACGCAGTATTTT	.	few	TRBV12-3/TRBV12-4	TRBJ2-3
CSARVAGAGEQFF	TGCAGTGCTAGAGTGGCAGGGGCAGGGGAGCAGTTCTTC	.	.	TRBV20-1	TRBJ2-1
CASSSSGGQPQHF	TGTGCCAGCAGTTCCTCCGGGGGTCAGCCCCAGCATTTT	.	.	TRBV5-5	TRBJ1-5
CSAQRGTGGHQPQHF	TGCAGTGCTCAAAGGGGGACAGGGGGTCATCAGCCCCAGCATTTT	TRBD1	.	TRBV20-1	TRBJ1-5
CSATTGSVNTEAFF	TGCAGTGCCACAACAGGGAGCGTGAACACTGAAGCTTTCTTT	.	many	TRBV20-1	TRBJ1-1
CASSYSDFQGTYNEQFF	TGTGCCAGCAGTTACAGCGACTTCCAGGGCACCTACAATGAGCAGTTCTTC	.	.	TRBV6-2/TRBV6-3	TRBJ2-1
CAAGGLQETQYF	TGTGCCGCGGGGGGGTTACAAGAGACCCAGTACTTC	TRBD2	few	TRBV6-5	TRBJ2-5
CSAREPGGPYEQYF	TGCAGTGCGAGGGAACCGGGGGGCCCCTACGAGCAGTACTTC	.	few	TRBV20-1	TRBJ2-7
CASSSQSGAGGSQYF	TGTGCCAGCAGCTCCCAATCCGGGGCGGGAGGGTCGCAGTATTTT	TRBD2	.	TRBV7-3	TRBJ2-3
CASSTILAGGQETQYF	TGTGCCAGCAGCACAATACTAGCGGGGGGCCAAGAGACCCAGTACTTC	TRBD2	.	TRBV7-2	TRBJ2-5
CASSRGQVNYNEQFF	TGTGCCAGCAGTAGGGGACAGGTAAACTACAATGAGCAGTTCTTC	TRBD1	.	TRBV6-1	TRBJ2-1
CASSPPPGPGIF	TGCGCCAGCAGCCCCCCGCCGGGCCCCGGGATCTTC	.	.	TRBV5-1	TRBJ2-1
CASSSTRIAQFF	TGTGCCAGCAGCTCGACGAGGATTGCGCAGTTCTTC	.	.	TRBV12-3/TRBV12-4	TRBJ2-1
CASSQRLYGYTF	TGTGCCAGCAGCCAACGGTTATATGGCTACACCTTC	.	many	TRBV4-2	TRBJ1-2
CSVRGTVKDIQYF	TGCAGCGTTCGGGGGACAGTTAAGGACATTCAGTACTTC	.	.	TRBV29-1	TRBJ2-4
CASSYSIGTGSEQYF	TGTGCCAGCAGTTACTCGATAGGGACAGGGAGCGAGCAGTACTTC	TRBD1	.	TRBV6-5	TRBJ2-7
CASSMGGEGYGYTF	TGCGCCAGTTCGATGGGGGGCGAAGGCTATGGCTACACCTTC	.	many	TRBV5-1	TRBJ1-2